This T cell receptor (beta chain) was sequenced for a study of blood T cell repertoires in COVID-19. In the study overall: Italy, Spain and the United States were the sources of the convalescent and acute COVID-19 samples. Sources were T cells, B-cell-depleted T cells, or PBMCs; the material itself was cDNA or gDNA.

Original processing methods: Estimated nucleated cell counts came from reference gene primer amplification. TCRdb's table, derived via immunoSEQ multiplex PCR, lists solely in-frame clones and lacks some. V and J calls and clone size are as listed in that table; D and trimming were resolved from the DNA. Counted here are 20,000 to 30,000 clones, 90% to 95% occurring once; the ten biggest clones make up roughly 2%. The trim removed 6 bases at V and 7 bases at J, leaving 8 bases unmatched. From germline, CDR1 is SEHNR and CDR2 FQNEAQ (reference sequence). The CDR3 extends over 15 amino acids. The clonotype originates from a human donor in a cohort sampled during active COVID-19. Input material: peripheral blood. The genes are TRBV7-9 and TRBJ1-6; 8 positions agree with TRBD1. The CDR3 reads CASRRGQGGNSPLHF. The CDR3, as DNA: TGTGCCAGCAGGAGAGGACAGGGAGGAAATTCACCCCTCCACTTT.